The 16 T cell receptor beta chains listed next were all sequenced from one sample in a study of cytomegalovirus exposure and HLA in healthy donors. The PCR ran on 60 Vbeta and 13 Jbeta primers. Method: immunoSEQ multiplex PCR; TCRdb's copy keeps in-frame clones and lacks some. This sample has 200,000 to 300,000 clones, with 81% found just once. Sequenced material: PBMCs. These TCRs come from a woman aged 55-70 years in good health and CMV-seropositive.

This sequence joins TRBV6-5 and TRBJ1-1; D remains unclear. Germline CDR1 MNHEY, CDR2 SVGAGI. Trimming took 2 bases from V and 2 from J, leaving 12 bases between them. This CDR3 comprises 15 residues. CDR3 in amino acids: CASSYPGSGNTEAFF. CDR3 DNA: TGTGCCAGCAGTTACCCTGGGAGCGGAAACACTGAAGCTTTCTTT.

CDR3 coding DNA: TGTGCCAGCAGATTAGGGGAAGGGACTGAAGCTTTCTTT. The encoded protein is CASRLGEGTEAFF. The chain joins TRBV5-5 to TRBJ1-1; perhaps TRBD1 as D (5 bases). This CDR3 is 13 amino acids long. Trimming took 5 bases from V and 5 from J, leaving 13 bases between them. Germline values: CDR1 SGHKS, CDR2 YYEKEE (reference sequence). The full variable domain, completed using reference TRBV5-5 and TRBJ1-1, is DAGVTQSPTHLIKTRGQQVTLRCSPISGHKSVSWYQQVLGQGPQFIFQYYEKEERGRGNFPDRFSARQFPNYSSELNVNALLLGDSALYLCASRLGEGTEAFFGQGTRLTVV.

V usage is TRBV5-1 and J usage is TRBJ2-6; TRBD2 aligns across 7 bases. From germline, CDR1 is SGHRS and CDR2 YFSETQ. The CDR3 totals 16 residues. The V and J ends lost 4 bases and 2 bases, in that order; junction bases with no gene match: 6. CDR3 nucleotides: TGCGCCAGCAGCCACGGCCGGGGGGCTGGGGCCAACGTCCTGACTTTC. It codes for CASSHGRGAGANVLTF.

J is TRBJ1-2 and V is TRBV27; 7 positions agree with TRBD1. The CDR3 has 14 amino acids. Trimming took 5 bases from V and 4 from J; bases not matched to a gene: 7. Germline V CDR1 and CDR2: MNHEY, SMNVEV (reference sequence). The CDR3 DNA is TGTGCCAGCAGTCTTAACAGGGGCGGCTATGGCTACACCTTC. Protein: CASSLNRGGYGYTF.

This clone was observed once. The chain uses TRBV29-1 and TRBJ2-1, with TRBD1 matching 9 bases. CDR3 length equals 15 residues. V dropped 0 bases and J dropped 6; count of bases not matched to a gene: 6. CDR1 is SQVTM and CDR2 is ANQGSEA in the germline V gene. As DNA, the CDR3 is TGCAGCGTTGAAGAAGGGGACAGGGCCTTCAATGAGCAGTTCTTC. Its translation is CSVEEGDRAFNEQFF.

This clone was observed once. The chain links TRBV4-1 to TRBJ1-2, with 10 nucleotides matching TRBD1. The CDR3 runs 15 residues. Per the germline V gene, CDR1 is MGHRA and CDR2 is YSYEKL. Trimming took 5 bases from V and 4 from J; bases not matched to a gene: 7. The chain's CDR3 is CASSSPGTGAYGYTF. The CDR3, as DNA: TGCGCCAGCAGCTCCCCCGGGACAGGGGCCTATGGCTACACCTTC.

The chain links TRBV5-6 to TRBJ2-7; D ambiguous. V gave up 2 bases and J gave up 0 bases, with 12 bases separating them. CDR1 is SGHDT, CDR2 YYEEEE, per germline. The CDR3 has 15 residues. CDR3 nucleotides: TGTGCCAGCAGCTTCAACTCCGGTAGCTCCTACGAGCAGTACTTC. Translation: CASSFNSGSSYEQYF.

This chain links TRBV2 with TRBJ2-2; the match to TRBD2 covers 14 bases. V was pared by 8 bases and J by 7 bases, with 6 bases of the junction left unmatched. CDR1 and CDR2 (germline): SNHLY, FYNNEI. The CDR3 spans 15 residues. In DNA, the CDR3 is TGTGCCAGCTTAGGACTAGCGGGAGGTTTCGGGGAGCTGTTTTTT. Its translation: CASLGLAGGFGELFF.

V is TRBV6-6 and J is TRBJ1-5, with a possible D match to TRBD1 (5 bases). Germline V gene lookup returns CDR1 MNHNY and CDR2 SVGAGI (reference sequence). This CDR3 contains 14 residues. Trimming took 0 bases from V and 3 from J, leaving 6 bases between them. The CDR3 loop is CASSYSGHNQPQHF. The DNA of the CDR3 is TGTGCCAGCAGTTACTCGGGGCACAATCAGCCCCAGCATTTT.

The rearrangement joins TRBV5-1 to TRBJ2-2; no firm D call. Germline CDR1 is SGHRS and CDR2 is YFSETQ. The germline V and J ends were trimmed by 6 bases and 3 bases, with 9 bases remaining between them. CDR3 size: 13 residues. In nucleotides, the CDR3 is TGCGCCAGCAAGGCAGGCGACACCGGGGAGCTGTTTTTT. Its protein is CASKAGDTGELFF.

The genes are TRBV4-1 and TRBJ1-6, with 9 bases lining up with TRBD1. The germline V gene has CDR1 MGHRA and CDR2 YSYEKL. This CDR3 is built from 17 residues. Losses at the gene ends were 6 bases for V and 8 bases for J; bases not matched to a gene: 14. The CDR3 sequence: CASSRLEGQGVHSPLHF. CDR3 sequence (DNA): TGCGCCAGCAGTCGATTGGAGGGACAGGGAGTACATTCACCCCTCCACTTT.

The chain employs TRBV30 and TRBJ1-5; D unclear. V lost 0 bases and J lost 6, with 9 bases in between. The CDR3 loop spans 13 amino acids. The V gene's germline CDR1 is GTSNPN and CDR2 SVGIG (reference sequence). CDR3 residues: CAWSVQYPQPQHF. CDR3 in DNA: TGTGCCTGGAGTGTACAATATCCTCAGCCCCAGCATTTT.

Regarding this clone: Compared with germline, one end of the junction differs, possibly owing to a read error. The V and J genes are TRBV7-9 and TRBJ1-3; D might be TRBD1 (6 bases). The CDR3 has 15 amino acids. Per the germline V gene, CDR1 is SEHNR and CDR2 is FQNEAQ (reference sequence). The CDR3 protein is CSSSITGIPGNTIYF. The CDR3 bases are TGTTCCAGCAGCATCACAGGGATTCCTGGAAACACCATATATTTT.

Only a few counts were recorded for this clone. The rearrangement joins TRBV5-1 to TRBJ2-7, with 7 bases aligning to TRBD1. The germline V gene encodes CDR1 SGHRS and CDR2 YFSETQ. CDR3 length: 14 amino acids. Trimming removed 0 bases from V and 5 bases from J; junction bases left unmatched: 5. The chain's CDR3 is CASSLEGALDEQYF. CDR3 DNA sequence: TGCGCCAGCAGCTTGGAGGGGGCCTTGGACGAGCAGTACTTC.

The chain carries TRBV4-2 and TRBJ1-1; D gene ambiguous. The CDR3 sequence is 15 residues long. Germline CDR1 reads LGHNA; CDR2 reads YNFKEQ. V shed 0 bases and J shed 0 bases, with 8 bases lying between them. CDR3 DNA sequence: TGTGCCAGCAGCCAAGAGGGCACAATGAACACTGAAGCTTTCTTT. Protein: CASSQEGTMNTEAFF.

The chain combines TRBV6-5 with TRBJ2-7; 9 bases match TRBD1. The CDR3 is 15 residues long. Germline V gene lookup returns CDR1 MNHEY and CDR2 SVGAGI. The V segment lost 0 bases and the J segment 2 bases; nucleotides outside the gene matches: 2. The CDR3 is CASSYSTGGTYEQYF. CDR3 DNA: TGTGCCAGCAGTTACTCGACAGGGGGGACCTACGAGCAGTACTTC.